The rows below give T cell receptor beta chains drawn from one sample of a study of shared clonotypes between healthy human individuals. The assay was immunoSEQ multiplex PCR, and TCRdb's table has in-frame clones only and misses some. The profile shows fewer than 1.8 million clones, 98% of them singletons. Sequencing input: naive CD4+ T cells sorted from blood. These receptors all come from a man younger than 40 in good health. The CDR3 runs from the conserved cysteine through the conserved F or W. The D gene is left open where the match is weak. Expanded clones get a size class; other rows say once, few or many, or leave the size out.

TRBJ2-2,TRBV7-2,NA,NA,TGTGCCAGCAGCTTATTGCGTCAGAACACCGGGGAGCTGTTTTTT,CASSLLRQNTGELFF
TRBJ1-4,TRBV7-7,NA,NA,TGTGCCAGCAGCCCCTGGACGGGTAATGAAAAACTGTTTTTT,CASSPWTGNEKLFF
TRBJ2-5,TRBV5-4,NA,NA,TGTGCCAGCATGGCCGCTTCGCTTGGAGAGACCCAGTACTTC,CASMAASLGETQYF
TRBJ2-7,TRBV11-3,NA,NA,TGTGCCAGCAGCCCCGGAGGGCTGAGCTACGAGCAGTACTTC,CASSPGGLSYEQYF
TRBJ1-2,TRBV7-9,NA,NA,TGTGCCAGCAACGTTGAAGTTAACTATGGCTACACCTTC,CASNVEVNYGYTF
TRBJ1-5,TRBV28,NA,NA,TGTGCCAGCAGTTCCCCCCTGCGACAGTATAGCAATCAGCCCCAGCATTTT,CASSSPLRQYSNQPQHF
TRBJ1-2,TRBV28,NA,TRBD1,TGTGCCAGCAGTCTTACAGGGGATGGCTACACCTTC,CASSLTGDGYTF
TRBJ2-1,TRBV4-3,NA,TRBD2,TGCGCCAGCAGCCAGTTAGCGGGGTCCTACAATGAGCAGTTCTTC,CASSQLAGSYNEQFF
TRBJ2-1,TRBV5-4,NA,NA,TGTGCCAGCAGCTTGGCCGTGAGGAACAATGAGCAGTTCTTC,CASSLAVRNNEQFF
TRBJ2-7,TRBV27,NA,NA,TGTGCCAGCAAACCCTTCAGTGTTTCCTACGAGCAGTACTTC,CASKPFSVSYEQYF
TRBJ2-5,TRBV4-1,NA,NA,TGCGCCAGCAGCCAAGGGGTCAGGGAGACCCAGTACTTC,CASSQGVRETQYF
TRBJ2-3,TRBV10-2,once,TRBD1,TGCGCCAGCAGTGCGACGACCGGCGACAGGGGCCTCGGTACGCAGTATTTT,CASSATTGDRGLGTQYF
TRBJ2-5,TRBV30,NA,NA,TGTGCCTGGGGTCCCGGGACTCAGTACTTC,CAWGPGTQYF
TRBJ2-7,TRBV28,NA,TRBD1,TGTGCCAGCAGTCAATTAAACAGGGGTAAATGGTACGAGCAGTACTTC,CASSQLNRGKWYEQYF
TRBJ2-7,TRBV15,NA,NA,TGTGCCACCAGCAGAGATAACAGGGCGGAGCAGTACTTC,CATSRDNRAEQYF
TRBJ2-5,TRBV6-5,once,NA,TGTGCCAGCAGGAGACTAGTCGTGGAGACCCAGTACTTC,CASRRLVVETQYF
TRBJ1-1,TRBV14,NA,TRBD1,TGTGCCAGCAGCCAAGACAGGGGGTCCGTGAACACTGAAGCTTTCTTT,CASSQDRGSVNTEAFF
TRBJ1-3,TRBV29-1,NA,NA,TGCAGCGTTGGTGAGGGGAGCGGAAACACCATATATTTT,CSVGEGSGNTIYF
TRBJ2-2,TRBV10-1,NA,NA,TGCGCCAGCAGTGATTCAGGGAACACCGGGGAGCTGTTTTTT,CASSDSGNTGELFF
TRBJ2-7,TRBV13,NA,NA,TGTGCCAGCAGCTTACCCCCCTCACAGGGCTACGAGCAGTACTTC,CASSLPPSQGYEQYF
TRBJ2-1,TRBV28,NA,TRBD2,TGTGCCAGCAGTGGAGCGGATGCGGGGGGGGCTAACAATGAGCAGTTCTTC,CASSGADAGGANNEQFF
TRBJ2-7,TRBV6-5,NA,NA,TGTGCCAGCAGTTCCCGCTGGGGGAGTGGCTACGAGCAGTACTTC,CASSSRWGSGYEQYF
TRBJ2-6,TRBV9,NA,NA,TGTGCCAGCTGGAGAGGGGACTCTGGGGCCAACGTCCTGACTTTC,CASWRGDSGANVLTF
TRBJ1-2,TRBV28,NA,NA,TGTGCCAGCAGTCCGACGGTCGGCTACACCTTC,CASSPTVGYTF
TRBJ2-5,TRBV7-2,NA,NA,NA,CASSLATGANKLSWETQYF
TRBJ2-7,TRBV5-1,NA,TRBD1,TGCGCCACAAGACAGGGGGCAGGTCCCTACGAGCAGTACTTC,CATRQGAGPYEQYF
TRBJ2-7,TRBV12-2,NA,NA,TGTGCAAGTCCCGAACTAGCGGGTTCCGAGCAGTACTTC,CASPELAGSEQYF
TRBJ2-5,TRBV10-3,NA,TRBD1,TGTGCCATCAGCGACAGGGGGTCGGAGACCCAGTACTTC,CAISDRGSETQYF
TRBJ2-5,TRBV6-5,NA,TRBD1,TGTGCCAGCGGGACAGGGGCACGGGAGACCCAGTACTTC,CASGTGARETQYF
TRBJ2-3,TRBV10-3,once,TRBD2,TGTGCCATCAGTGAGGCCAAACTAGCGCAAATCACAGATACGCAGTATTTT,CAISEAKLAQITDTQYF
TRBJ2-5,TRBV5-6,NA,NA,TGTGCCAGCAGCTTATACGAAAAAGTCTTAAAGACCCAGTACTTC,CASSLYEKVLKTQYF
TRBJ1-3,TRBV15,NA,NA,TGTGCCACCAGCAGGAGACCCCTCGGGGCCTCTGGAAACACCATATATTTT,CATSRRPLGASGNTIYF
TRBJ1-2,TRBV10-1,NA,NA,TGCGCCAGCAGTGAGGACAGCTTTCGGGGCTACACCTTC,CASSEDSFRGYTF
TRBJ2-3,TRBV5-1,NA,TRBD2,TGCGCCAGCAGCTTGGAGCCTAGCGGACTCACAGATACGCAGTATTTT,CASSLEPSGLTDTQYF
TRBJ1-1,TRBV9,NA,NA,TGTGCCAGCAGCGTAGGACCGGGGCATAACACTGAAGCTTTCTTT,CASSVGPGHNTEAFF
TRBJ2-7,TRBV2,NA,TRBD2,TGTGCCAGCAGGGTAGCGGGAGTCGCCTACGAGCAGTACTTC,CASRVAGVAYEQYF
TRBJ2-1,TRBV10-3,NA,NA,TGTGCCATCAGTGAGTCGGGTCTAGTTTTGAATGAGCAGTTCTTC,CAISESGLVLNEQFF